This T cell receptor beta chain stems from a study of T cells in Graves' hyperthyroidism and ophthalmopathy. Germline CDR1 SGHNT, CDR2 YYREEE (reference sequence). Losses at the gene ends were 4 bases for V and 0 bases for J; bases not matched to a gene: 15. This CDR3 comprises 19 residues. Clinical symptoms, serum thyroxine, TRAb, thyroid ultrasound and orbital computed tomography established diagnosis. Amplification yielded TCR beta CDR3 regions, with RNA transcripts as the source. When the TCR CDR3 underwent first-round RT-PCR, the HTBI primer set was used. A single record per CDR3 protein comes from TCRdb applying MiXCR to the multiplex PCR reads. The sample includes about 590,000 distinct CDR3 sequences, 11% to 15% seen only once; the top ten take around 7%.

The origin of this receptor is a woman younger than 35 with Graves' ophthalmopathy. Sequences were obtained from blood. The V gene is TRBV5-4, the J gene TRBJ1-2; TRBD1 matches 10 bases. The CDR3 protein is CASSRNRRTGGFANYGYTF. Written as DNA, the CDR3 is TGTGCCAGCAGCCGCAATCGTCGGACAGGGGGATTCGCTAACTATGGCTACACCTTC.